The entry below gives a single TCR beta chain sequence along with its context. Its specificity is unknown. The data were taken from a study of cytomegalovirus exposure and HLA in healthy donors. Researchers ran the PCR with 60 Vbeta and 13 Jbeta primers. Produced via immunoSEQ multiplex PCR; TCRdb's table is partial and in-frame only. In total, the table holds about 92,000 clones. The CDR3 spans 13 residues. Germline loops: CDR1 SQVTM, CDR2 ANQGSEA. V was pared by 4 bases and J by 1 base, with 8 bases between. Study findings and constraints: More clonal expansion characterized HLA-associated TCR beta chains than equally common others in a later analysis. Researchers had no immune exposure information except CMV serostatus available. Common viral pathogens were later found to be apparently linked to several of the most significant clusters.

Sequenced sample: PBMCs. This receptor was taken from a man between 50 and 59 years old in good health and CMV-seropositive. The chain has TRBV29-1 and TRBJ1-3; possibly TRBD1 for D (6 bases). As DNA, the CDR3 is TGCAGCGTTGTTACAGGGTCTGGAAACACCATATATTTT. Translation gives CSVVTGSGNTIYF.